This entry is about one T cell receptor beta chain. Antigen unknown. These data are taken from a study of monozygotic twins with inflammatory bowel disease. Every sample had its cDNA made across eight separate reactions. With the 5' RACE reads reprocessed, TCRdb shows one record per CDR3 protein and no DNA. This sample contains approximately 420,000 distinct CDR3 sequences. The CDR3 is 13 amino acids. Study observations and caveats: Part of the variability in patient repertoires may have come from differing immunosuppressive treatments. Evidence failed to back one strong IBD-linked signal or clonotype. Cells of different T cell subtypes could not be told apart.

Material for sequencing was blood. The sequence derives from a human donor with ulcerative colitis or Crohn's disease, or a healthy co-twin of an affected twin (not recorded which). The rearrangement uses TRBV12-3 or TRBV12-4 and TRBJ2-1. The CDR3 protein is CASQRGTYNEQFF.